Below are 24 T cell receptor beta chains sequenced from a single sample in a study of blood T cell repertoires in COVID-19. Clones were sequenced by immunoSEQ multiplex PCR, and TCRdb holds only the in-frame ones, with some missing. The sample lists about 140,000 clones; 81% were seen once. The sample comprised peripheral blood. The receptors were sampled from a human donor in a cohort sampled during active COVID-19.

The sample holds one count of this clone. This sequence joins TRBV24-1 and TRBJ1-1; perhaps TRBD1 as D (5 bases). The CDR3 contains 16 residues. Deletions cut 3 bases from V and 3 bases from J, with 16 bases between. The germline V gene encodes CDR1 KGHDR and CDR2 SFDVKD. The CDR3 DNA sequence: TGTGCCACCAGTGATCCAGCAGGGTTTATCGACACTGAAGCTTTCTTT. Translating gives CATSDPAGFIDTEAFF.

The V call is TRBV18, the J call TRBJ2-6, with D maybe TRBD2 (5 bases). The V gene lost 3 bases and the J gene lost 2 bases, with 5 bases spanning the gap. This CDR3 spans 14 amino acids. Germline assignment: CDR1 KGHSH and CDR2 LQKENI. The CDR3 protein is CASSPRAGANVLTF. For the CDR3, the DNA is TGTGCCAGCTCACCGAGGGCTGGGGCCAACGTCCTGACTTTC.

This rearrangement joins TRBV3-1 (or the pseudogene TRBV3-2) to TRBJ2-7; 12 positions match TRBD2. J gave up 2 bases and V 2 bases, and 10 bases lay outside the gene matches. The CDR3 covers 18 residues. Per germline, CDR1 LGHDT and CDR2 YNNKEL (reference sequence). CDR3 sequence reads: CASSQIRLAGVVTYEQYF. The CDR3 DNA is TGTGCCAGCAGCCAAATCAGACTAGCGGGAGTCGTTACCTACGAGCAGTACTTC.

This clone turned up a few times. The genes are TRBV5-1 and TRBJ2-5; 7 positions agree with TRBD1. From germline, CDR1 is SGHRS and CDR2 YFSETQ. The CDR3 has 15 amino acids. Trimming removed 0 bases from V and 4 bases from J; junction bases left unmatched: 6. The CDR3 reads CASSLGQGPGETQYF. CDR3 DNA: TGCGCCAGCAGCTTGGGACAGGGTCCAGGAGAGACCCAGTACTTC.

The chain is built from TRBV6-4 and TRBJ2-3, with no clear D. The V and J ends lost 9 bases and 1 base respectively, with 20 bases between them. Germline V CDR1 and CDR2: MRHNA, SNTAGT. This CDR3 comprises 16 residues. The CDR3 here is CARARWQKLRTDTQYF. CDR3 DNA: TGTGCCAGGGCTAGGTGGCAGAAATTACGCACAGATACGCAGTATTTT.

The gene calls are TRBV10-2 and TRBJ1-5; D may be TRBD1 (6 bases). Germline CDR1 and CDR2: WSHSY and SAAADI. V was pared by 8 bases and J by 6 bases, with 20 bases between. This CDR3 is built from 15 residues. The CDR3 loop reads CASPPRGGAGQPQHF. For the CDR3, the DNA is TGCGCCAGCCCCCCCCGGGGGGGCGCCGGTCAGCCCCAGCATTTT.

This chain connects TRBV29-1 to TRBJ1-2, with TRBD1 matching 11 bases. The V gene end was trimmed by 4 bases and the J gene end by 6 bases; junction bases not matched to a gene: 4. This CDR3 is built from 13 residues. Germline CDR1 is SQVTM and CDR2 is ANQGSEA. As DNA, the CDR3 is TGCAGCGTTGCGGGGGGACAGGGGGATGGCTACACCTTC. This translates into CSVAGGQGDGYTF.

CDR3 coding DNA: TGTGCCAGCTCACCACCGAGCGCAGATACGCAGTATTTT. Translation: CASSPPSADTQYF. The chain recombines TRBV18 with TRBJ2-3; D call uncertain. The CDR3 contains 13 residues. Trimming took 0 bases from V and 4 from J, leaving 5 bases between them. The germline gives CDR1 KGHSH, CDR2 LQKENI.

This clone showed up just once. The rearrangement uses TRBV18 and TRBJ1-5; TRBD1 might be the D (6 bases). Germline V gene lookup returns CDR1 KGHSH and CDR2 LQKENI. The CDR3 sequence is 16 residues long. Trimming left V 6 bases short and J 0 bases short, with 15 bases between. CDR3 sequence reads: CASSTGTKNSNQPQHF. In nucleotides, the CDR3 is TGTGCCAGCTCTACCGGGACAAAGAATAGCAATCAGCCCCAGCATTTT.

The CDR3 spells CASSIVHRSSGNTIYF. The CDR3 bases are TGTGCCAGTAGTATAGTCCACAGGAGCTCTGGAAACACCATATATTTT. The chain joins TRBV19 to TRBJ1-3; D is perhaps TRBD1 (5 bases). The V gene lost 1 base and the J gene lost 0 bases, with 10 bases spanning the gap. There are 16 residues in the CDR3. The germline CDR1 and CDR2 sequences are LNHDA and SQIVND (reference sequence). Filled out from reference TRBV19 and TRBJ1-3, the complete variable domain reads DGGITQSPKYLFRKEGQNVTLSCEQNLNHDAMYWYRQDPGQGLRLIYYSQIVNDFQKGDIAEGYSVSREKKESFPLTVTSAQKNPTAFYLCASSIVHRSSGNTIYFGEGSWLTVV.

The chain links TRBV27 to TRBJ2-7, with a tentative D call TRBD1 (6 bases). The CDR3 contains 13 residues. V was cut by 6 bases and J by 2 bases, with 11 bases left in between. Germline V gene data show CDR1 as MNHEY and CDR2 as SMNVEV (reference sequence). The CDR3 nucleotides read TGTGCCAGCAGGATGACAGGTACCTACGAGCAGTACTTC. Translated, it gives CASRMTGTYEQYF.

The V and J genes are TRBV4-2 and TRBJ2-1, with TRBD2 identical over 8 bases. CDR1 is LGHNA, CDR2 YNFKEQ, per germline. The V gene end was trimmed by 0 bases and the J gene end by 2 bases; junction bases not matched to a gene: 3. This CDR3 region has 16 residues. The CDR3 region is CASSQDSGTTYNEQFF. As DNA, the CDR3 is TGTGCCAGCAGCCAAGATAGCGGGACGACCTACAATGAGCAGTTCTTC.

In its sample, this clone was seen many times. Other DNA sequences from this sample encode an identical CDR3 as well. The DNA for the CDR3 is TGTGCCAGCAGCCTTAGCGGGAGCTCCTACAATGAGCAGTTCTTC. This gives the protein CASSLSGSSYNEQFF. The chain combines TRBV7-2 with TRBJ2-1; 9 bases are shared with TRBD2. The germline V gene encodes CDR1 SGHTA and CDR2 FQGNSA. With V trimmed by 5 bases and J by 0 bases, 2 bases remained unmatched. This CDR3 is built from 15 residues.

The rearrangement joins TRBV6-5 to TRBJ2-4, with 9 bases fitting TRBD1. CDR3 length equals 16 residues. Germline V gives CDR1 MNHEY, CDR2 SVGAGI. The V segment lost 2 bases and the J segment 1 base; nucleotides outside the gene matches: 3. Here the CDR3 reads CASSYGQGIAKNIQYF. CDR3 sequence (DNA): TGTGCCAGCAGTTACGGACAGGGGATTGCCAAAAACATTCAGTACTTC.

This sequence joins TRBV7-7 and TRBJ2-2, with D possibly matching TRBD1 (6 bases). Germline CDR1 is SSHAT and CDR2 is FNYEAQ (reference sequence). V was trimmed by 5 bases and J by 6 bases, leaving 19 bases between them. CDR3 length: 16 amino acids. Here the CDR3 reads CASSATSRTVAGELFF. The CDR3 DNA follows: TGTGCCAGCAGCGCGACGAGTAGGACAGTAGCCGGGGAGCTGTTTTTT.

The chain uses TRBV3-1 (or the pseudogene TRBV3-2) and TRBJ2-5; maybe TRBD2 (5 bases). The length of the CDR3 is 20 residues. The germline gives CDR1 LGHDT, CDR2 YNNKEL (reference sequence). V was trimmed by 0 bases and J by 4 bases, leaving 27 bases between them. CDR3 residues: CASSQDSTPNYYYEGETQYF. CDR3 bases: TGTGCCAGCAGCCAAGATTCCACCCCTAATTACTACTACGAGGGAGAGACCCAGTACTTC.

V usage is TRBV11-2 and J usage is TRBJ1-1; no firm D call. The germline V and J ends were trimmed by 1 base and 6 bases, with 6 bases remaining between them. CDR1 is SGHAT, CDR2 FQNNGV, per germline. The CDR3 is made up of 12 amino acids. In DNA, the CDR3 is TGTGCCAGCAGCTTAGGCCGGGCTGAAGCTTTCTTT. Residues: CASSLGRAEAFF.

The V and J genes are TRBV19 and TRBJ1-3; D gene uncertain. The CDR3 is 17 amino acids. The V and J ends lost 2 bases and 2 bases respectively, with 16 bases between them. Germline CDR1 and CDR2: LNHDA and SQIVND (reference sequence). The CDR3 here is CASSIPGGAGTGNTIYF. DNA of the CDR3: TGTGCCAGTAGTATACCCGGAGGTGCCGGGACTGGAAACACCATATATTTT.

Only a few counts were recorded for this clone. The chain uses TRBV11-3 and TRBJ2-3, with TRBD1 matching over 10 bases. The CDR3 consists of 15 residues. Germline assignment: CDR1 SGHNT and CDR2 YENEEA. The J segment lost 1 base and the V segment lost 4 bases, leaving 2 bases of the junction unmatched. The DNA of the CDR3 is TGTGCCAGCAGCTACGGGACAGGGGGCACAGATACGCAGTATTTT. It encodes CASSYGTGGTDTQYF.

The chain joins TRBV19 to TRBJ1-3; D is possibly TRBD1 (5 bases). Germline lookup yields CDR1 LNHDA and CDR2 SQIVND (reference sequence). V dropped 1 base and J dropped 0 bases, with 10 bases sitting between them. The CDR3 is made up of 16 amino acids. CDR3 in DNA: TGTGCCAGTAGTATAGGTCCGACAGTCTCTGGAAACACCATATATTTT. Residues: CASSIGPTVSGNTIYF.

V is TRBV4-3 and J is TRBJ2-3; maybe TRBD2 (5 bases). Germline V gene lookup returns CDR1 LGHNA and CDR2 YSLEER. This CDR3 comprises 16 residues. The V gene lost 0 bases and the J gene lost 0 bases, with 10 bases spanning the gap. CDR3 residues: CASSQDWTGSTDTQYF. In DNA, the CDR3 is TGCGCCAGCAGCCAAGATTGGACTGGAAGCACAGATACGCAGTATTTT.

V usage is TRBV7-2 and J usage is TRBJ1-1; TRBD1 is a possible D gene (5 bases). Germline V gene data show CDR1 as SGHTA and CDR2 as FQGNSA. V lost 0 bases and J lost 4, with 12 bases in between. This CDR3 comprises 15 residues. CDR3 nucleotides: TGTGCCAGCAGCTTAGCTTCAGGGATGGGCACTGAAGCTTTCTTT. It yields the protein CASSLASGMGTEAFF. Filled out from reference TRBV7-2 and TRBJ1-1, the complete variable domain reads GAGVSQSPSNKVTEKGKDVELRCDPISGHTALYWYRQSLGQGLEFLIYFQGNSAPDKSGLPSDRFSAERTGGSVSTLTIQRTQQEDSAVYLCASSLASGMGTEAFFGQGTRLTVV.

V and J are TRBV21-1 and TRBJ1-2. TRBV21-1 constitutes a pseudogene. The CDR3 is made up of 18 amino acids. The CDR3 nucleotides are TGTGCCAGCAGCAAAGCGCTTTACGGGAGCGTCCCTAACTATGGCTACACCTTC. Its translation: CASSKALYGSVPNYGYTF.

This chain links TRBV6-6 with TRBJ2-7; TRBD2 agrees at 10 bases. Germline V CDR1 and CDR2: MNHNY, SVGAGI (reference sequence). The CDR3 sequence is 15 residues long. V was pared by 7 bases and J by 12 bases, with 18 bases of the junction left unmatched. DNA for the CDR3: TGTGCCAGCAAGTCTAGCGGGAGTGGACTGGGAGATCGGTACTTC. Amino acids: CASKSSGSGLGDRYF.